This entry features one TCR beta chain sequence. Antigen: not known. This specimen belongs to a study of response to subunit inactivated influenza vaccine. Study-wide results and caveats: Authors suggested seasonal influenza vaccinations each recruit few new T cells.

TCRdb passed the RT-PCR reads through MiXCR, listing each CDR3 protein once. The sample lists more than 450,000 distinct CDR3 sequences; approximately 10% were seen once. The CDR3 contains 14 residues. Germline CDR1 and CDR2: MNHEY and SVGEGT. Deletions cut 7 bases from V and 1 base from J, with 13 bases between. The sample was also reused in another study, on T cells expressing NK-cell markers. That investigation notes: TCR beta cDNA was made by 5'RACE template switching with UMIs. All TCR beta repertoires analysed originated from sorted CD3+CD56+NKG2C+, CD3+CD56+NKG2C- and CD3+CD56-NKG2C+ T cells. The share of CD8+ T cells held by dominant NKG2C+ clonotypes was about 1.0-7.5% in more than 5 donors. HCMV specificity of expanded NKG2C+ T cell clones remained unclear.

The rearrangement joins TRBV6-2 or TRBV6-3 to TRBJ2-5; maybe TRBD1 (5 bases). The specimen comprised PBMCs from blood, sampled on the day of vaccination. This clonotype was sampled from a man in his fifties or sixties who received an inactivated influenza vaccine. CDR3: CASTPQGTQETQYF. CDR3 in DNA: TGTGCCAGCACCCCTCAGGGTACCCAAGAGACCCAGTACTTC.